A single sample gave rise to the 27 T cell receptor beta chains below, sequenced in a study of regulatory T cells in long-lasting Graves disease. Libraries of TCR beta came from iRepertoire HTBI primers plus Arm-PCR of CDR3 regions. TCRdb re-derived calls from the multiplex PCR reads in MiXCR, one entry per CDR3 protein. Of about 450,000 distinct CDR3 sequences listed, roughly 15% are singletons. Time point defined: newly diagnosed GD, antithyroid drugs for less than 3 months. Isolated PBMC RNA provided the starting material for the TCR library. These same data were also listed under a study on T cells in Graves' hyperthyroidism and ophthalmopathy.

This sample comprised peripheral blood mononuclear cells (PBMCs), obtained at new diagnosis, from a patient treated with antithyroid drugs. The receptors were sampled from a woman in her 30s with Graves disease.

V gene TRBV2 combines with J gene TRBJ1-5, with 8 bases that match TRBD1. V lost 4 bases, J lost 1 base, and 3 bases stayed unmatched. The V gene's germline CDR1 is SNHLY and CDR2 FYNNEI. This CDR3 spans 15 amino acids. CDR3 sequence reads: CASSGWTGSNQPQHF. For the CDR3, the DNA is TGTGCCAGCAGTGGGTGGACAGGGAGCAATCAGCCCCAGCATTTT.

This clonotype has a count of ten or more. V gene TRBV12-3 or TRBV12-4 combines with J gene TRBJ1-1, with 7 bases matching TRBD1. Losses at the gene ends were 4 bases for V and 0 bases for J; bases not matched to a gene: 8. CDR3 size: 16 residues. The CDR3 sequence: CASSSPTGPMNTEAFF. CDR3 coding DNA: TGTGCCAGCAGTTCCCCGACAGGGCCCATGAACACTGAAGCTTTCTTT.

The sample holds a few counts of this clonotype. This rearrangement joins TRBV12-3 or TRBV12-4 to TRBJ2-7; 7 bases are a match to TRBD2. The V gene end was trimmed by 4 bases and the J gene end by 1 base; junction bases not matched to a gene: 7. The CDR3 has 15 residues. The CDR3 protein is CASSYPREPSYEQYF. For the CDR3, the DNA is TGTGCCAGCAGTTATCCGCGGGAGCCTTCCTACGAGCAGTACTTC.

There are many counts of this clonotype. The chain carries TRBV5-1 and TRBJ2-1, with TRBD2 matching 7 bases. V gave up 0 bases and J gave up 0 bases; unmatched junction bases: 12. The V gene's germline CDR1 is SGHRS and CDR2 YFSETQ. This CDR3 is 19 amino acids long. Here the CDR3 DNA reads TGCGCCAGCAGCTTGGAAACCCTTCTAGCGGAGAGCTCCTACAATGAGCAGTTCTTC. This codes for CASSLETLLAESSYNEQFF. Full variable domain (rest looked up from reference TRBV5-1 and TRBJ2-1): KAGVTQTPRYLIKTRGQQVTLSCSPISGHRSVSWYQQTPGQGLQFLFEYFSETQRNKGNFPGRFSGRQFSNSRSEMNVSTLELGDSALYLCASSLETLLAESSYNEQFFGPGTRLTVL.

This clonotype was observed at least ten times. V is TRBV12-3 or TRBV12-4 and J is TRBJ2-3, with D possibly matching TRBD2 (5 bases). The CDR3 extends over 14 amino acids. Between the trimmed V and J ends, which lost 6 bases and 0 bases, there was a span of 10 bases. CDR3 residues: CASRPGVSTDTQYF. The CDR3 DNA follows: TGTGCCAGCAGGCCCGGGGTTAGCACAGATACGCAGTATTTT.

V is TRBV19 and J is TRBJ2-4, with D perhaps TRBD2 (5 bases). Per germline, CDR1 LNHDA and CDR2 SQIVND (reference sequence). Deletions cut 3 bases from V and 4 bases from J, with 13 bases between. The CDR3 consists of 15 residues. The DNA for the CDR3 is TGTGCCAGTAGTATTCCCGCGGGTAGTAAAAACATTCAGTACTTC. Translated, it gives CASSIPAGSKNIQYF. The whole variable domain, filled in from reference TRBV19 and TRBJ2-4, reads DGGITQSPKYLFRKEGQNVTLSCEQNLNHDAMYWYRQDPGQGLRLIYYSQIVNDFQKGDIAEGYSVSREKKESFPLTVTSAQKNPTAFYLCASSIPAGSKNIQYFGAGTRLSVL.

To note about this clonotype: One base away lies a much larger clone, so this may be a sequencing read error. The CDR3 DNA sequence: TGTGCCAGCAGCTCAATGACGGGACTAGCGGGAGTCCGGAATGAGCAGTTCTTC. Protein product: CASSSMTGLAGVRNEQFF. The gene calls are TRBV7-3 and TRBJ2-1; 14 nucleotides align to TRBD2. CDR3 length: 18 residues. Looked up from germline, CDR1 is SGHTA and CDR2 is FQGTGA. The V and J ends lost 4 bases and 7 bases, in that order; junction bases with no gene match: 12.

This clonotype has a handful of counts. The genes are TRBV7-9 and TRBJ1-5; 10 nucleotides agree with TRBD1. This CDR3 is 17 amino acids long. Looked up from germline, CDR1 is SEHNR and CDR2 is FQNEAQ (reference sequence). J lost 2 bases, V lost 4 bases, and 8 bases had no gene match. The CDR3 spells CASSSDRGPTGNQPQHF. The CDR3 DNA reads TGTGCCAGCAGCTCCGACAGGGGGCCAACCGGCAATCAGCCCCAGCATTTT.

This clonotype occurred many times. J is TRBJ2-7 and V is TRBV2; D is unclear. Germline CDR1 and CDR2: SNHLY and FYNNEI. The V end lost 4 bases, the J end lost 5 bases, and 15 bases lay between the germline ends. CDR3 length: 14 residues. The chain's CDR3 is CASSAYLVSNEQYF. The DNA for the CDR3 is TGTGCCAGCAGTGCCTATCTAGTATCGAACGAGCAGTACTTC. The entire variable domain, with the rest obtained from reference TRBV2 and TRBJ2-7, is as follows: EPEVTQTPSHQVTQMGQEVILRCVPISNHLYFYWYRQILGQKVEFLVSFYNNEISEKSEIFDDQFSVERPDGSNFTLKIRSTKLEDSAMYFCASSAYLVSNEQYFGPGTRLTVT.

The rearrangement links TRBV29-1 to TRBJ2-1; D is possibly TRBD1 or TRBD2 (5 bases each). The CDR3 loop spans 11 amino acids. Germline values: CDR1 SQVTM, CDR2 ANQGSEA. Trimming stripped 4 bases from V and 8 bases from J, with 9 bases between. The CDR3 coding sequence is TGCAGCGTTGTGGGGGTGGATGAGCAGTTCTTC. Its translation: CSVVGVDEQFF.

This clonotype was counted many times. The chain combines TRBV6-2 or TRBV6-3 with TRBJ2-7; D not resolved. Trimming shortened V by 4 bases and J by 4 bases, and 5 bases separated the two germline ends. Germline V CDR1 and CDR2: MNHEY, SVGEGT. The CDR3 has 11 residues. CDR3 residues: CASSSWYEQYF. Written as DNA, the CDR3 is TGTGCCAGCAGTTCGTGGTACGAGCAGTACTTC.

This clonotype showed up many times. The rearrangement joins TRBV7-2 to TRBJ2-3, with a tentative D call TRBD2 (5 bases). This CDR3 region has 15 residues. In germline, CDR1 is SGHTA, CDR2 FQGNSA. V lost 5 bases and J lost 3, with 15 bases in between. The CDR3 loop is CASSRGATVTDTQYF. The CDR3 DNA follows: TGTGCCAGCAGCCGGGGAGCTACGGTTACAGATACGCAGTATTTT. Based on the CDR3 plus reference TRBV7-2 and TRBJ2-3, the full variable domain is GAGVSQSPSNKVTEKGKDVELRCDPISGHTALYWYRQSLGQGLEFLIYFQGNSAPDKSGLPSDRFSAERTGGSVSTLTIQRTQQEDSAVYLCASSRGATVTDTQYFGPGTRLTVL.

The table lists this clonotype with many counts. The chain carries TRBV6-2 or TRBV6-3 and TRBJ2-1; D not certain. The CDR3 extends over 17 amino acids. V was clipped by 6 bases and J by 5 bases, with 23 bases between them. The germline gives CDR1 MNHEY, CDR2 SVGEGT. CDR3 DNA: TGTGCCAGCAGCCCCTACTCAGACCCCGAGTGGGACAATGAGCAGTTCTTC. It encodes CASSPYSDPEWDNEQFF.

This clonotype came up many times. The V call is TRBV2, the J call TRBJ2-3; weak D call: TRBD2 (6 bases). Germline V gene lookup returns CDR1 SNHLY and CDR2 FYNNEI. V lost 4 bases and J 6 bases, leaving 8 bases between the germline ends. The CDR3 is 12 amino acids. The CDR3 sequence: CASSGLGDTQYF. The CDR3 nucleotides read TGTGCCAGCAGTGGACTAGGCGATACGCAGTATTTT.

This clonotype was recorded at least ten times. The rearrangement uses TRBV6-1 and TRBJ1-1, with D possibly being TRBD1 (6 bases). This CDR3 contains 15 residues. Germline-derived CDR1 and CDR2 are MNHNS and SASEGT. V was cut by 4 bases and J by 3 bases, with 15 bases left in between. CDR3 in DNA: TGTGCCAGCAGTGCTAACAGGGTTGTGGACACTGAAGCTTTCTTT. It codes for CASSANRVVDTEAFF.

This clonotype showed up many times. The chain is built from TRBV18 and TRBJ1-5; 8 bases match TRBD1. Germline assignment: CDR1 KGHSH and CDR2 LQKENI. The length of the CDR3 is 13 residues. V gave up 6 bases and J gave up 9 bases; unmatched junction bases: 7. The CDR3 reads CASSAGTGRPQHF. The DNA for the CDR3 is TGTGCCAGCTCCGCTGGGACAGGCCGGCCCCAGCATTTT.

Concerning this clonotype: Just one base apart from a much larger clone, this may be a read error. V is TRBV27 and J is TRBJ2-7; no firm D call. Trimming left V 4 bases short and J 0 bases short, with 13 bases between. The germline V gene encodes CDR1 MNHEY and CDR2 SMNVEV (reference sequence). This CDR3 has 15 residues. CDR3 sequence reads: CASSSGRSSSYEQYF. The DNA of the CDR3 is TGTGCCAGCAGTTCAGGACGGTCGAGCTCCTACGAGCAGTACTTC.

This clonotype was counted once. V gene TRBV4-1 combines with J gene TRBJ2-2; 7 nucleotides agree with TRBD1. Losses at the gene ends were 2 bases for V and 4 bases for J; bases not matched to a gene: 10. Germline V CDR1 and CDR2: MGHRA, YSYEKL. The CDR3 covers 17 residues. The CDR3 DNA sequence: TGCGCCAGCAGCCAACTACAGGGGTTTGTATCCACCGGGGAGCTGTTTTTT. Translating it yields CASSQLQGFVSTGELFF.

The sample holds many counts of this clonotype. This chain uses TRBV30 with TRBJ2-2, with a possible D match to TRBD2 (5 bases). CDR3 length: 14 residues. The V gene lost 3 bases and the J gene lost 0 bases, with 8 bases spanning the gap. Germline CDR1 GTSNPN, CDR2 SVGIG (reference sequence). CDR3 region: CAWRSGTNTGELFF. The CDR3, as DNA: TGTGCCTGGAGGAGCGGAACGAACACCGGGGAGCTGTTTTTT.

Of note for this clonotype: This may arise from a read error, as a much more abundant clone is one base away. V is TRBV7-2 and J is TRBJ2-5; TRBD2 aligns across 9 bases. CDR1 is SGHTA and CDR2 is FQGNSA in the germline V gene. The CDR3 loop spans 14 amino acids. V was pared by 8 bases and J by 0 bases, with 4 bases of the junction left unmatched. The CDR3 DNA reads TGTGCCAGCGCTAGCGGGACGTACCAAGAGACCCAGTACTTC. Encoded protein: CASASGTYQETQYF. Filled out from reference TRBV7-2 and TRBJ2-5, the complete variable domain reads GAGVSQSPSNKVTEKGKDVELRCDPISGHTALYWYRQSLGQGLEFLIYFQGNSAPDKSGLPSDRFSAERTGGSVSTLTIQRTQQEDSAVYLCASASGTYQETQYFGPGTRLLVL.

The chain has TRBV20-1 and TRBJ2-1, with TRBD1 identical over 9 bases. CDR1 is DFQATT, CDR2 SNEGSKA, per germline (reference sequence). This CDR3 spans 14 amino acids. V lost 5 bases, J lost 4 bases, and 6 bases stayed unmatched. The CDR3 DNA is TGCAGTGCTGGGTCCGGGACAGGGTACAATGAGCAGTTCTTC. Encoded protein: CSAGSGTGYNEQFF.

This clonotype was observed at least ten times. The chain employs TRBV2 and TRBJ1-2; D uncertain. V lost 7 bases and J lost 3, with 12 bases in between. The germline V gene has CDR1 SNHLY and CDR2 FYNNEI. This CDR3 contains 13 residues. CDR3 bases: TGTGCCAGCATCACAACCAGCGACTATGGCTACACCTTC. Its protein is CASITTSDYGYTF.

With regard to this clonotype: A much bigger clone sits one base away, suggesting this may be a read error. The rearrangement links TRBV2 to TRBJ2-5; TRBD2 matches 14 bases. V shed 4 bases, J shed 4 bases, and the junction held 5 bases outside the gene matches. The germline V gene has CDR1 SNHLY and CDR2 FYNNEI. The CDR3 consists of 16 residues. CDR3 protein: CASSGWGLAGAETQYF. The DNA of the CDR3 is TGTGCCAGCAGTGGTTGGGGACTAGCGGGAGCAGAGACCCAGTACTTC.

On this clonotype itself: A much bigger clone sits one base away, suggesting this may be a read error. The chain couples TRBV11-2 to TRBJ1-3; D is unresolved. This CDR3 region has 11 residues. Germline loops: CDR1 SGHAT, CDR2 FQNNGV. The CDR3 spells CAARLGNTIYF. The CDR3 bases are TGTGCTGCCCGGTTGGGAAACACCATATATTTT.

This clonotype occurred a few times. The V and J genes are TRBV29-1 and TRBJ2-3; 10 nucleotides match TRBD2. Germline V gene data show CDR1 as SQVTM and CDR2 as ANQGSEA. The CDR3 extends over 13 amino acids. The CDR3 nucleotides are TGCAGTACCACTAGCGGGGCACTAGATACGCAGTATTTT. It encodes CSTTSGALDTQYF.

This clonotype was counted many times. The chain employs TRBV2 and TRBJ1-2, with a possible D match to TRBD1 (6 bases). Germline CDR1 is SNHLY and CDR2 is FYNNEI. There are 14 residues in the CDR3. Trimming shortened V by 0 bases and J by 4 bases, and 9 bases separated the two germline ends. The CDR3 loop is CASSEAVQGYGYTF. DNA for the CDR3: TGTGCCAGCAGTGAAGCGGTACAGGGCTATGGCTACACCTTC.

This clonotype was seen many times. CDR3 nucleotides: TGTGCCTGGAGTTCCCGGGACAGGTTAAATTCACCCCTCCACTTT. It encodes CAWSSRDRLNSPLHF. The chain has TRBV30 and TRBJ1-6; 8 nucleotides line up with TRBD1. V shed 2 bases, J shed 7 bases, and the junction held 7 bases outside the gene matches. This CDR3 is built from 15 residues. CDR1 GTSNPN and CDR2 SVGIG come from the germline V gene (reference sequence).